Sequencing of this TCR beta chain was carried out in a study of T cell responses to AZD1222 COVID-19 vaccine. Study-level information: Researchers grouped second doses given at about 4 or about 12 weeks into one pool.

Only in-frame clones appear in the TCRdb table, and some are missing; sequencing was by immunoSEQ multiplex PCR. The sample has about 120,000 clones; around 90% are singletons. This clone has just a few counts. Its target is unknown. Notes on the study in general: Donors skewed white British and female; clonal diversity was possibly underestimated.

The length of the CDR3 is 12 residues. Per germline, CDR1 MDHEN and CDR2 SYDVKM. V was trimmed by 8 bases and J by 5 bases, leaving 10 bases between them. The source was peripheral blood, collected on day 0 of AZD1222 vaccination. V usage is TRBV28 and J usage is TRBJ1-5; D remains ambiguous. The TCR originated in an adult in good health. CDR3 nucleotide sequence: TGTGCCAGCGCCCCCCCCGATCAGCCCCAGCATTTT. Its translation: CASAPPDQPQHF.